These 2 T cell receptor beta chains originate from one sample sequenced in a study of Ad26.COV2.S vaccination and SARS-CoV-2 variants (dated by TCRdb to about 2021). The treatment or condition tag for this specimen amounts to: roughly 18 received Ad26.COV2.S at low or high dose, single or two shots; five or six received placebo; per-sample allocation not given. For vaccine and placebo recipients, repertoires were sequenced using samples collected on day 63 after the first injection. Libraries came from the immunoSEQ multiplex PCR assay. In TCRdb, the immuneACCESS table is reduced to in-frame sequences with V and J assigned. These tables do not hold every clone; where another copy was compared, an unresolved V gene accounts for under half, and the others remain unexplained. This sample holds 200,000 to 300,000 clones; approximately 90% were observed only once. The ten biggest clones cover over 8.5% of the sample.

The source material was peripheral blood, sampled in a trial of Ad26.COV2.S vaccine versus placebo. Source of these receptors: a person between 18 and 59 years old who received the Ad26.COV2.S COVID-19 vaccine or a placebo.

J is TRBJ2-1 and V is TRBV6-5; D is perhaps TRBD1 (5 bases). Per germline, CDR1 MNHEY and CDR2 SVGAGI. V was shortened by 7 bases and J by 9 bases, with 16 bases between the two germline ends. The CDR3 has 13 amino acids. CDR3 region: CASMIPGFPEQFF. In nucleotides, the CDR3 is TGTGCCAGCATGATACCAGGGTTTCCTGAGCAGTTCTTC.

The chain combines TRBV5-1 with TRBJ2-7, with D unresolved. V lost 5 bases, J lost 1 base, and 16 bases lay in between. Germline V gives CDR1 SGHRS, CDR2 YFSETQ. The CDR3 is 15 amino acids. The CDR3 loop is CASRTLQDGSYEQYF. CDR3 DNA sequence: TGCGCCAGCAGAACCCTCCAGGACGGTTCCTACGAGCAGTACTTC.